The 30 T cell receptor beta chains presented below share a single source sample, sequenced in a study of T cell repertoires in cytomegalovirus infection (dated by TCRdb to between 2018 and 2020). Reads for this sample came from an Illumina HiSeq 1500. In-frame beta chains were kept once TCRdb had trimmed the public reads at Q25 with fastp and called clones with MiXCR. Each CDR3 protein gets just one entry, which takes the most common genes and DNA from the rows behind it. The sample profile shows about 160,000 distinct CDR3 sequences; 15% to 20% of them were found once. The biggest ten clones account for approximately 19% of the sample. Sample: CD8+ T cells from PBMCs. The receptor set was obtained from a human donor in good health (CMV status not recorded). Some clones in this sample may be carry-over from other donors' samples.

The chain carries TRBV28 and TRBJ2-7; a weak D match, TRBD1 (5 bases). The CDR3 spans 14 residues. The V gene lost 2 bases and the J gene lost 3 bases, with 11 bases spanning the gap. CDR1 is MDHEN and CDR2 is SYDVKM in the germline V gene. The CDR3 sequence is CASSLKGVGYEQYF. In DNA form, the CDR3 reads TGTGCCAGCAGTTTAAAAGGGGTTGGCTACGAGCAGTACTTC.

This clonotype was counted between two and nine times. The chain combines TRBV6-6 with TRBJ1-5, with D possibly matching TRBD1 (5 bases). The CDR3 loop spans 15 amino acids. V lost 6 bases, J lost 0 bases, and 12 bases lay in between. From germline, CDR1 is MNHNY and CDR2 SVGAGI (reference sequence). The CDR3 here is CASSTVRGSNQPQHF. CDR3 nucleotides: TGTGCCAGCAGCACCGTAAGGGGTAGCAATCAGCCCCAGCATTTT.

The table lists this clonotype with a few counts. This rearrangement joins TRBV7-9 to TRBJ1-2; TRBD1 aligns across 7 bases. CDR3 size: 14 residues. CDR1 and CDR2 from the germline V gene are SEHNR and FQNEAQ (reference sequence). V shed 7 bases and J 4 bases; nucleotides not matched to a gene: 9. Written as DNA, the CDR3 is TGTGCCAGCACCCGATCGGAGGGGGCCTATGGCTACACCTTC. This encodes CASTRSEGAYGYTF.

Many counts were recorded for this clonotype. The rearrangement joins TRBV7-8 to TRBJ2-3; no definite D call. V was cut by 1 base and J by 2 bases, with 7 bases left in between. CDR1 and CDR2 from the germline V gene are SGHVS and FQNEAQ. The length of the CDR3 is 14 residues. CDR3 loop: CASSLGTPTDTQYF. The CDR3 region has the DNA TGTGCCAGCAGCTTAGGGACCCCCACAGATACGCAGTATTTT. Full variable domain (rest looked up from reference TRBV7-8 and TRBJ2-3): GAGVSQSPRYKVAKRGQDVALRCDPISGHVSLFWYQQALGQGPEFLTYFQNEAQLDKSGLPSDRFFAERPEGSVSTLKIQRTQQEDSAVYLCASSLGTPTDTQYFGPGTRLTVL.

The chain carries TRBV6-5 and TRBJ1-3; D call uncertain. The V gene lost 2 bases and the J gene lost 0 bases, with 14 bases spanning the gap. Germline V gene lookup returns CDR1 MNHEY and CDR2 SVGAGI. This CDR3 is built from 17 residues. The CDR3 reads CASSYEVLALSGNTIYF. Written as DNA, the CDR3 is TGTGCCAGCAGTTACGAAGTCCTCGCGCTCTCTGGAAACACCATATATTTT.

The chain links TRBV12-3 or TRBV12-4 to TRBJ1-1; TRBD1 is a possible D gene (5 bases). V gave up 3 bases and J gave up 5 bases, with 10 bases separating them. The CDR3 contains 13 residues. CDR3 DNA sequence: TGTGCCAGCAGTTTGTCGGGGGAGACTGAAGCTTTCTTT. The encoded protein is CASSLSGETEAFF.

This clonotype was found a few times. The J gene is TRBJ2-5, the V gene TRBV7-8, with D possibly matching TRBD2 (6 bases). There are 15 residues in the CDR3. Germline V gene data show CDR1 as SGHVS and CDR2 as FQNEAQ. Trimming stripped 3 bases from V and 2 bases from J, with 13 bases between. For the CDR3, the DNA is TGTGCCAGCAGCTTTTCGACTAGGATGCAAGAGACCCAGTACTTC. This translates into CASSFSTRMQETQYF.

A few counts support this clonotype. V and J are TRBV20-1 and TRBJ1-6; no clear D gene. CDR1 is DFQATT and CDR2 is SNEGSKA in the germline V gene (reference sequence). Trimming left V 0 bases short and J 8 bases short, with 8 bases between. This CDR3 contains 13 residues. In nucleotides, the CDR3 is TGCAGTGCTAGAGATTCTGGGTATTCACCCCTCCACTTT. Amino acid sequence: CSARDSGYSPLHF.

The V and J genes are TRBV25-1 and TRBJ2-6, with D unresolved. The CDR3 contains 17 residues. V was cut by 3 bases and J by 2 bases, with 14 bases left in between. Germline CDR1 is MGHDK and CDR2 is SYGVNS. The CDR3 DNA follows: TGTGCCAGCAGTGACCAATCCAGAGAGACTGGGGCCAACGTCCTGACTTTC. The encoded protein is CASSDQSRETGANVLTF.

A note on this clonotype: The junction departs from germline at one end; a sequencing error may be responsible. This chain uses TRBV7-9 with TRBJ1-2, with no clear D. CDR3 length equals 10 residues. Germline CDR1 reads SEHNR; CDR2 reads FQNEAQ (reference sequence). The CDR3 loop reads CASSLAAPHF. CDR3 in DNA: TGTGCCAGCAGCTTAGCGGCCCCTCACTTC.

This clonotype was counted a few times. The gene calls are TRBV14 and TRBJ1-1; D is ambiguous. Between the trimmed V and J ends, which lost 1 base and 3 bases, there was a span of 9 bases. Germline V gene lookup returns CDR1 SGHDN and CDR2 FVKESK. The CDR3 loop spans 14 amino acids. The CDR3 here is CASSQGWRDTEAFF. The CDR3 DNA sequence: TGTGCCAGCAGCCAAGGTTGGAGAGACACTGAAGCTTTCTTT.

This clonotype showed up many times. This chain links TRBV28 with TRBJ2-1, with 8 bases aligning to TRBD1. Germline CDR1 is MDHEN and CDR2 is SYDVKM. The CDR3 is 16 amino acids. V was clipped by 6 bases and J by 3 bases; unmatched bases: 10. In DNA form, the CDR3 reads TGTGCCAGCAGCGAATCCGGGACAGGAAGCTACAATGAGCAGTTCTTC. This codes for CASSESGTGSYNEQFF.

The chain is built from TRBV6-5 and TRBJ2-7; 11 positions agree with TRBD2. The CDR3 contains 15 residues. The germline CDR1 and CDR2 sequences are MNHEY and SVGAGI. Unmatched junction bases numbered 0, after V lost 0 bases and J lost 2 bases. CDR3 residues: CASSYSTSGAYEQYF. The CDR3 DNA reads TGTGCCAGCAGTTACTCGACTAGCGGGGCCTACGAGCAGTACTTC.

This clonotype has just a few counts. The gene calls are TRBV11-2 and TRBJ2-4, with TRBD2 as a possible D gene (6 bases). The CDR3 is 12 residues long. Germline V gene sequence: CDR1 SGHAT, CDR2 FQNNGV. V gave up 5 bases and J gave up 9 bases, with 11 bases separating them. The CDR3 nucleotides are TGTGCCAGCAGCCCGTCCGGGGGCATTCAGTACTTC. Protein sequence: CASSPSGGIQYF.

This clonotype has just a few counts. The genes are TRBV11-2 and TRBJ2-2, with 7 bases that match TRBD1. Germline-derived CDR1 and CDR2 are SGHAT and FQNNGV. V shed 4 bases, J shed 7 bases, and the junction held 15 bases outside the gene matches. The CDR3 spans 17 residues. The CDR3 DNA is TGTGCCAGCAGCTCGACGGAAAGACAGGGTGGGGTCGGGGAGCTGTTTTTT. Residues: CASSSTERQGGVGELFF.

There are a few counts of this clonotype. The J gene is TRBJ2-7, the V gene TRBV28; 11 bases agree with TRBD2. This CDR3 is built from 15 residues. Per germline, CDR1 MDHEN and CDR2 SYDVKM. V was pared by 1 base and J by 3 bases, with 2 bases of the junction left unmatched. CDR3 in amino acids: CASSLYTSGSYEQYF. The CDR3 coding sequence is TGTGCCAGCAGTTTATATACTAGCGGGAGCTACGAGCAGTACTTC.

This clonotype has just a few counts. The chain joins TRBV12-5 to TRBJ2-7, with unresolved D. The CDR3 covers 13 residues. Between the trimmed V and J ends, which lost 5 bases and 2 bases, there was a span of 10 bases. Germline V gives CDR1 LGHNT, CDR2 FRNRAP. CDR3 region: CASGPSGPYEQYF. As DNA, the CDR3 is TGTGCTAGTGGTCCAAGTGGACCCTACGAGCAGTACTTC.

The genes are TRBV28 and TRBJ2-7, with TRBD1 as a possible D gene (6 bases). CDR1 and CDR2 from the germline V gene are MDHEN and SYDVKM. Trimming removed 5 bases at V and 1 base at J, with 12 bases between. This CDR3 has 14 amino acids. DNA for the CDR3: TGTGCCAGCAGTCCGCACAGGGTATCCTACGAGCAGTACTTC. This codes for CASSPHRVSYEQYF.

J is TRBJ1-1 and V is TRBV14; tentatively, D is TRBD1 (5 bases). Germline lookup yields CDR1 SGHDN and CDR2 FVKESK. The CDR3 runs 18 residues. V was trimmed by 0 bases and J by 7 bases, leaving 24 bases between them. The CDR3 nucleotides are TGTGCCAGCAGCCAAGACTGGGGGGTCCGAACTCACACTATTGAAGCTTTCTTT. Translation gives CASSQDWGVRTHTIEAFF.

In its sample, this clonotype was seen many times. The rearrangement links TRBV7-2 to TRBJ2-1; TRBD2 matches 10 bases. The CDR3 is 14 amino acids. The V segment lost 1 base and the J segment 10 bases; nucleotides outside the gene matches: 4. Germline assignment: CDR1 SGHTA and CDR2 FQGNSA. CDR3 in DNA: TGTGCCAGCAGCTTAGGGCTAGCGGGAGTCGAGCAGTTCTTC. Translated, it gives CASSLGLAGVEQFF.

This clonotype was detected only a few times. The chain couples TRBV6-5 to TRBJ2-5; D gene ambiguous. V lost 2 bases and J lost 1, with 5 bases in between. Germline CDR1 reads MNHEY; CDR2 reads SVGAGI. The CDR3 consists of 13 residues. Here the CDR3 reads CASSYAIQETQYF. CDR3 in DNA: TGTGCCAGCAGTTACGCGATCCAAGAGACCCAGTACTTC.

This clonotype was found a few times. This rearrangement joins TRBV7-9 to TRBJ2-1; 10 nucleotides agree with TRBD2. The CDR3 spans 15 residues. V shed 5 bases, J shed 10 bases, and the junction held 11 bases outside the gene matches. Germline V gene data show CDR1 as SEHNR and CDR2 as FQNEAQ (reference sequence). CDR3 DNA sequence: TGTGCCAGCAGCGAAACACGGCTAGCGGGGGACGAGCAGTTCTTC. It specifies CASSETRLAGDEQFF.

The chain uses TRBV29-1 and TRBJ2-1; no clear D. The germline V gene encodes CDR1 SQVTM and CDR2 ANQGSEA. This CDR3 region has 14 residues. Trimming cost V 2 bases and J 2 bases, with 10 bases left between them. CDR3: CSVEWIQAYNEQFF. In DNA form, the CDR3 reads TGCAGCGTTGAATGGATTCAAGCCTACAATGAGCAGTTCTTC.

This clonotype was found a few times. The V gene is TRBV7-9, the J gene TRBJ1-1; 7 bases are shared with TRBD1. This CDR3 contains 14 residues. Germline V gene lookup returns CDR1 SEHNR and CDR2 FQNEAQ (reference sequence). The junction had 3 bases not matched to a gene; V was cut back by 4 bases and J by 1 base. CDR3 DNA: TGTGCCAGCAGCTCGGGACAGACGAACACTGAAGCTTTCTTT. This gives the protein CASSSGQTNTEAFF.

A few counts support this clonotype. The V gene is TRBV9, the J gene TRBJ2-1; 11 bases fit TRBD2. V lost 4 bases, J lost 6 bases, and 6 bases stayed unmatched. The CDR3 runs to 15 residues. The V gene's germline CDR1 is SGDLS and CDR2 YYNGEE. In nucleotides, the CDR3 is TGTGCCAGCAGCATGTCCGGGACTAGCGGCAATGAGCAGTTCTTC. It is translated as CASSMSGTSGNEQFF.

This chain connects TRBV28 to TRBJ1-2; perhaps TRBD1 as D (6 bases). This CDR3 comprises 15 residues. Trimming shortened V by 1 base and J by 1 base, and 10 bases separated the two germline ends. The germline V gene encodes CDR1 MDHEN and CDR2 SYDVKM. CDR3 loop: CASSLLGGFNYGYTF. CDR3 coding DNA: TGTGCCAGCAGTTTATTAGGGGGATTTAACTATGGCTACACCTTC.

This clonotype has just a few counts. The CDR3 nucleotides are TGTGCCAGCAGCAGAACCTCAGAGGGTACTGAAGCTTTCTTT. It translates to CASSRTSEGTEAFF. The rearrangement uses TRBV11-3 and TRBJ1-1; D is undetermined. V was clipped by 5 bases and J by 5 bases, with 15 bases between them. This CDR3 contains 14 residues. Germline V CDR1 and CDR2: SGHNT, YENEEA.

The chain recombines TRBV28 with TRBJ2-7, with a possible D match to TRBD2 (6 bases). Germline V gene lookup returns CDR1 MDHEN and CDR2 SYDVKM. The V end was cut by 4 bases, the J end by 4 bases, with 14 bases between. The CDR3 length is 14 residues. Here the CDR3 DNA reads TGTGCCAGCAGTTCGACGGGACTCTCTTACGAGCAGTACTTC. This sequence encodes CASSSTGLSYEQYF.

Only a few counts were recorded for this clonotype. The J gene is TRBJ2-7, the V gene TRBV6-1, with TRBD2 matching 10 bases. The CDR3 covers 15 residues. Germline V gives CDR1 MNHNS, CDR2 SASEGT. V gave up 2 bases and J gave up 7 bases; unmatched junction bases: 8. CDR3 bases: TGTGCCAGCAGTGAATTCGCTAGCGGGAGTAATGAGCAGTACTTC. It encodes CASSEFASGSNEQYF.

This clonotype was detected only once. The V and J genes are TRBV7-2 and TRBJ1-1; D remains ambiguous. The CDR3 contains 14 residues. Between the trimmed V and J ends, which lost 1 base and 0 bases, there was a span of 6 bases. Germline lookup yields CDR1 SGHTA and CDR2 FQGNSA. CDR3 sequence reads: CASSLGLLNTEAFF. CDR3 bases: TGTGCCAGCAGCTTAGGGCTTTTGAACACTGAAGCTTTCTTT.